These 31 T cell receptor beta chains originate from one sample sequenced in a study of T-cell memory formation after mild COVID-19. TCRdb re-derived calls from the 5' RACE reads in MiXCR, one entry per CDR3 protein. Among 350,000 to 500,000 distinct CDR3 sequences listed, 23% were seen once. Specimen: PBMCs or a T cell subset sorted from them (not recorded which). The receptors shown here come from an adult woman who had mild COVID-19 (a few samples of this study predate the infection). Cell type and time point are not known.

V and J are TRBV12-3 or TRBV12-4 and TRBJ1-5, with D possibly matching TRBD1 (5 bases). V was cut by 8 bases and J by 2 bases, with 7 bases left in between. CDR3 length equals 12 residues. Here the CDR3 DNA reads TGTGCCAGCCAGGGTGGCAATCAGCCCCAGCATTTT. It is translated as CASQGGNQPQHF.

This clonotype has more than one count but fewer than ten. The genes are TRBV4-3 and TRBJ1-1; D not resolved. The CDR3 sequence is 15 residues long. The germline V gene has CDR1 LGHNA and CDR2 YSLEER. V shed 1 base and J shed 5 bases, with 14 bases lying between them. The CDR3 DNA sequence: TGCGCCAGCAGCCAAGTTCTCAGGAGGAATACTGAAGCTTTCTTT. It translates to CASSQVLRRNTEAFF.

V usage is TRBV15 and J usage is TRBJ1-2; no reliable D call. V shed 3 bases and J shed 4 bases, with 15 bases lying between them. This CDR3 has 15 residues. Looked up from germline, CDR1 is LNHNV and CDR2 is YYDKDF (reference sequence). Here the CDR3 DNA reads TGTGCCACCAGCAGCAACTCGGTGCTGAGCTATGGCTACACCTTC. Amino acids: CATSSNSVLSYGYTF.

This clonotype was observed a handful of times. The rearrangement joins TRBV6-2 or TRBV6-3 to TRBJ1-1; 7 nucleotides agree with TRBD1. The CDR3 is 15 residues long. J lost 1 base, V lost 3 bases, and 5 bases had no gene match. Germline V gene sequence: CDR1 MNHEY, CDR2 SVGEGT. In nucleotides, the CDR3 is TGTGCCAGCAGTTATGGGCAGGGGGGGAACACTGAAGCTTTCTTT. Its protein is CASSYGQGGNTEAFF.

The chain combines TRBV25-1 with TRBJ2-1; TRBD1 matches 9 bases. The CDR3 sequence is 16 residues long. V lost 5 bases to trimming and J lost 6 bases; unmatched junction nucleotides: 11. Per the germline V gene, CDR1 is MGHDK and CDR2 is SYGVNS. The CDR3 here is CASSHPTGGEGNEQFF. The CDR3 region has the DNA TGTGCCAGCAGTCATCCGACAGGGGGAGAGGGCAATGAGCAGTTCTTC.

The chain joins TRBV9 to TRBJ2-7; D assignment may be TRBD1 or TRBD2 (5 bases each). Germline values: CDR1 SGDLS, CDR2 YYNGEE. V gave up 4 bases and J gave up 4 bases, with 18 bases separating them. CDR3 length equals 15 residues. The CDR3 DNA follows: TGTGCCAGCAGCCCGAGCCGGGACCCGTTATACGAGCAGTACTTC. Residues: CASSPSRDPLYEQYF.

This clonotype showed up many times. This sequence joins TRBV11-2 and TRBJ2-3; D remains ambiguous. The length of the CDR3 is 13 residues. The germline V gene encodes CDR1 SGHAT and CDR2 FQNNGV. V was clipped by 2 bases and J by 5 bases, with 8 bases between them. CDR3 sequence reads: CASSLYQQDTQYF. The CDR3 region has the DNA TGTGCCAGCAGCTTATATCAGCAAGATACGCAGTATTTT.

This clonotype was recorded a few times. This chain joins TRBV4-3 and TRBJ2-7; the D is unclear. Looked up from germline, CDR1 is LGHNA and CDR2 is YSLEER. Trimming took 0 bases from V and 0 from J, leaving 9 bases between them. The CDR3 has 15 residues. CDR3 in amino acids: CASSQDYQPSYEQYF. The CDR3 coding sequence is TGCGCCAGCAGCCAAGACTACCAACCCTCCTACGAGCAGTACTTC.

Only a few counts were recorded for this clonotype. V usage is TRBV9 and J usage is TRBJ1-1; 11 bases align to TRBD1. The CDR3 covers 17 residues. V gave up 4 bases and J gave up 3 bases; unmatched junction bases: 11. Germline V gives CDR1 SGDLS, CDR2 YYNGEE. This CDR3 is CASSPGQGALVDTEAFF. Written as DNA, the CDR3 is TGTGCCAGCAGCCCCGGACAGGGGGCGCTCGTAGACACTGAAGCTTTCTTT.

This chain joins TRBV4-3 and TRBJ2-2; 8 bases match TRBD2. After removal of 4 bases from V and 5 bases from J, the junction contained 9 bases not matched to a gene. From germline, CDR1 is LGHNA and CDR2 YSLEER. The CDR3 runs to 16 residues. For the CDR3, the DNA is TGCGCCAGCAGCCTCTCGGCGGGAGGAGATACCGGGGAGCTGTTTTTT. The encoded protein is CASSLSAGGDTGELFF.

This clonotype was recorded at least ten times. J is TRBJ2-1 and V is TRBV2; 8 bases are a match to TRBD2. Germline V gives CDR1 SNHLY, CDR2 FYNNEI. J gave up 8 bases and V 8 bases, and 5 bases lay outside the gene matches. The CDR3 consists of 12 residues. Here the CDR3 DNA reads TGTGCCAGCGTCACGGGAGGGGATGAGCAGTTCTTC. Amino acids: CASVTGGDEQFF.

This rearrangement joins TRBV5-4 to TRBJ2-2; no clear D. CDR3 length: 14 amino acids. V lost 0 bases to trimming and J lost 4 bases, with 7 bases between them. CDR1 and CDR2 from the germline V gene are SGHNT and YYREEE (reference sequence). CDR3 nucleotide sequence: TGTGCCAGCAGCTTGGCCTGGAGCACCGGGGAGCTGTTTTTT. Translated, it gives CASSLAWSTGELFF.

This chain links TRBV2 with TRBJ2-1; 8 bases agree with TRBD1. With 6 bases clipped from V and 1 base from J, the junction kept 14 bases outside the gene matches. Germline V lookup: CDR1 SNHLY, CDR2 FYNNEI. CDR3 length: 18 residues. CDR3 region: CASSVVEGTGRSYNEQFF. For the CDR3, the DNA is TGTGCCAGCAGCGTTGTCGAGGGGACAGGACGTTCCTACAATGAGCAGTTCTTC.

This clonotype was recorded a few times. The rearrangement joins TRBV7-9 to TRBJ2-5, with D unclear. CDR3 length: 13 amino acids. V was shortened by 5 bases and J by 2 bases, with 9 bases between the two germline ends. Looked up from germline, CDR1 is SEHNR and CDR2 is FQNEAQ (reference sequence). CDR3 coding DNA: TGTGCCAGCAGCGAACTCCTGCAAGAGACCCAGTACTTC. Its protein product is CASSELLQETQYF.

This clonotype has just a few counts. V gene TRBV7-6 combines with J gene TRBJ2-2; D is unclear. The CDR3 spans 14 residues. The germline V gene encodes CDR1 SGHVS and CDR2 FNYEAQ. Trimming removed 1 base from V and 2 bases from J, with 5 bases in between. CDR3 region: CASSLEYNTGELFF. As DNA, the CDR3 is TGTGCCAGCAGCTTAGAGTATAACACCGGGGAGCTGTTTTTT. The variable domain in full, completed from reference TRBV7-6 and TRBJ2-2, reads GAGVSQSPRYKVTKRGQDVALRCDPISGHVSLYWYRQALGQGPEFLTYFNYEAQQDKSGLPNDRFSAERPEGSISTLTIQRTEQRDSAMYRCASSLEYNTGELFFGEGSRLTVL.

This clonotype has a handful of counts. This chain links TRBV7-2 with TRBJ2-1, with D possibly matching TRBD2 (6 bases). CDR1 is SGHTA, CDR2 FQGNSA, per germline. This CDR3 has 18 residues. V was pared by 1 base and J by 0 bases, with 16 bases between. The CDR3 DNA reads as TGTGCCAGCAGCTTAGTTGGCGGGGTTGGGAGCTCCTACAATGAGCAGTTCTTC. As protein: CASSLVGGVGSSYNEQFF.

V is TRBV7-9 and J is TRBJ2-7; D may correspond to TRBD1 or TRBD2 (5 bases each). Germline values: CDR1 SEHNR, CDR2 FQNEAQ (reference sequence). The CDR3 spans 14 residues. Trimming took 1 base from V and 3 from J, leaving 10 bases between them. The CDR3 sequence is CASSLVRDGYEQYF. The CDR3 bases are TGTGCCAGCAGCTTAGTGAGGGACGGCTACGAGCAGTACTTC.

The chain's CDR3 is CATSDPGLAGGKNTGELFF. DNA for the CDR3: TGTGCCACCAGTGACCCCGGACTAGCGGGGGGTAAGAACACCGGGGAGCTGTTTTTT. The gene calls are TRBV24-1 and TRBJ2-2, with TRBD2 matching over 14 bases. CDR3 length equals 19 residues. V lost 4 bases, J lost 1 base, and 7 bases stayed unmatched. Germline-derived CDR1 and CDR2 are KGHDR and SFDVKD.

The gene calls are TRBV7-9 and TRBJ2-7; 12 bases agree with TRBD1. V trimming: 5 bases; J trimming: 4 bases; junction bases outside the gene matches: 6. CDR1 and CDR2 from the germline V gene are SEHNR and FQNEAQ (reference sequence). The CDR3 loop spans 15 amino acids. The CDR3 reads CASSPGTGGLYEQYF. CDR3 bases: TGTGCCAGCAGCCCGGGGACAGGGGGCCTGTACGAGCAGTACTTC.

The V gene is TRBV9, the J gene TRBJ2-1; D gene ambiguous. CDR3 length equals 12 residues. V was cut by 0 bases and J by 10 bases, with 8 bases left in between. From germline, CDR1 is SGDLS and CDR2 YYNGEE. In DNA, the CDR3 is TGTGCCAGCAGCGTAGGGGTGGGGGAGCAGTTCTTC. Amino acid sequence: CASSVGVGEQFF.

The sample holds a few counts of this clonotype. The chain uses TRBV9 and TRBJ2-3; D is tentatively TRBD1 or TRBD2 (5 bases each). CDR1 is SGDLS, CDR2 YYNGEE, per germline. Between the trimmed V and J ends, which lost 3 bases and 0 bases, there was a span of 14 bases. CDR3 size: 16 residues. CDR3 protein: CASSAGWDGSTDTQYF. The CDR3 DNA sequence: TGTGCCAGCAGCGCAGGATGGGACGGTAGCACAGATACGCAGTATTTT. Full variable domain (outside the CDR3, taken from reference TRBV9 and TRBJ2-3): DSGVTQTPKHLITATGQRVTLRCSPRSGDLSVYWYQQSLDQGLQFLIQYYNGEERAKGNILERFSAQQFPDLHSELNLSSLELGDSALYFCASSAGWDGSTDTQYFGPGTRLTVL.

This clonotype was counted between two and nine times. The chain couples TRBV4-2 to TRBJ2-2, with D maybe TRBD2 (6 bases). Trimming pared 5 bases from V and 6 bases from J, leaving 13 bases between. From germline, CDR1 is LGHNA and CDR2 YNFKEQ. The length of the CDR3 is 14 residues. This CDR3 is CASSLRLVSGELFF. The CDR3 bases are TGTGCCAGCAGCTTACGACTAGTATCCGGGGAGCTGTTTTTT.

The V and J genes are TRBV11-2 and TRBJ1-6; D remains unclear. CDR1 and CDR2 from the germline V gene are SGHAT and FQNNGV. This CDR3 region has 14 residues. With 0 bases removed from V and 7 bases from J, the gap between germline ends came to 7 bases. The CDR3 DNA follows: TGTGCCAGCAGCTTAGACAGTGTAAATTCACCCCTCCACTTT. This translates into CASSLDSVNSPLHF. Complete variable domain (other parts from reference TRBV11-2 and TRBJ1-6): EAGVAQSPRYKIIEKRQSVAFWCNPISGHATLYWYQQILGQGPKLLIQFQNNGVVDDSQLPKDRFSAERLKGVDSTLKIQPAKLEDSAVYLCASSLDSVNSPLHFGNGTRLTVT.

The rearrangement links TRBV5-4 to TRBJ2-1; 8 bases fit TRBD1. CDR3 length equals 14 residues. The J segment lost 7 bases and the V segment lost 4 bases, leaving 7 bases of the junction unmatched. CDR1 and CDR2 from the germline V gene are SGHNT and YYREEE (reference sequence). Here the CDR3 reads CASSPWTGRNEQFF. CDR3 nucleotides: TGTGCCAGCAGCCCCTGGACAGGGAGGAATGAGCAGTTCTTC.

This clonotype was seen only a few times. The rearrangement joins TRBV4-1 to TRBJ1-2, with 8 nucleotides matching TRBD1. The CDR3 extends over 17 amino acids. V was clipped by 3 bases and J by 7 bases; unmatched bases: 16. Germline values: CDR1 MGHRA, CDR2 YSYEKL. The CDR3 region has the DNA TGCGCCAGCAGCCAGGAGAGGAAGGTGCAGGGGGCGGGTGGCTACACCTTC. It is translated as CASSQERKVQGAGGYTF.

The V call is TRBV28, the J call TRBJ1-1; no definite D call. The germline V gene has CDR1 MDHEN and CDR2 SYDVKM. The CDR3 extends over 13 amino acids. V lost 5 bases and J lost 6, with 13 bases in between. The CDR3 loop is CASSTGFSAEAFF. CDR3 sequence (DNA): TGTGCCAGCAGTACCGGTTTTAGTGCTGAAGCTTTCTTT.

This clonotype has only a few counts. The CDR3 DNA is TGTGCCAGCAGCTACCAGACCCCGGCTCTAGCCAAAAACATTCAGTACTTC. Protein product: CASSYQTPALAKNIQYF. V gene TRBV7-2 combines with J gene TRBJ2-4; D unresolved. The CDR3 sequence is 17 residues long. V was clipped by 4 bases and J by 0 bases, with 16 bases between them. Germline V CDR1 and CDR2: SGHTA, FQGNSA.

This clonotype showed up just a few times. The chain carries TRBV12-3 or TRBV12-4 and TRBJ2-1; 15 bases line up with TRBD2. The CDR3 covers 19 residues. V was clipped by 2 bases and J by 1 base; unmatched bases: 6. CDR3 DNA sequence: TGTGCCAGCAGTTTACTGGGACTAGCGGGAGGCCCATCCTACAATGAGCAGTTCTTC. Its translation: CASSLLGLAGGPSYNEQFF.

The J gene is TRBJ2-1, the V gene TRBV4-1; 9 bases agree with TRBD1. The length of the CDR3 is 15 residues. V lost 1 base to trimming and J lost 7 bases; unmatched junction nucleotides: 5. Germline values: CDR1 MGHRA, CDR2 YSYEKL. CDR3 sequence (DNA): TGCGCCAGCAGCCAAGTGGGACAGGGTGGTAATGAGCAGTTCTTC. Translating gives CASSQVGQGGNEQFF.

In its sample, this clonotype was seen a few times. J is TRBJ2-1 and V is TRBV24-1, with 7 bases that match TRBD1. This CDR3 spans 15 amino acids. V lost 1 base to trimming and J lost 12 bases; unmatched junction nucleotides: 11. From germline, CDR1 is KGHDR and CDR2 SFDVKD. The CDR3 here is CATSDLSGTVTRQFF. CDR3 nucleotides: TGTGCCACCAGTGATTTATCCGGGACAGTAACCCGGCAGTTCTTC.

CDR3 nucleotide sequence: TGTGCCAGCAGCTTAAGTAATATTAACGAGCAGTACTTC. This translates into CASSLSNINEQYF. The rearrangement uses TRBV7-9 and TRBJ2-7, with no clear D. This CDR3 has 13 residues. Germline CDR1 reads SEHNR; CDR2 reads FQNEAQ (reference sequence). The V and J ends lost 2 bases and 5 bases respectively, with 10 bases between them.